This TCR beta chain was sequenced in a study of PD-1 blockade in mismatch repair-deficient tumors. Germline V gene sequence: CDR1 SGHVS, CDR2 FQNEAQ. The trim removed 2 bases at V and 3 bases at J, leaving 6 bases unmatched. The length of the CDR3 is 16 residues. This clone was observed a handful of times. The method was immunoSEQ multiplex PCR; TCRdb's version includes in-frame clones alone and lacks a portion of them. The top ten clones hold roughly 21% of a sample with around 23,000 clones, approximately 86% of them seen once. This TCR was recovered from an adult with mismatch repair-deficient cancer. The sequenced sample was peripheral blood, obtained 12 weeks after starting pembrolizumab. The chain couples TRBV7-8 to TRBJ2-3, with 9 bases fitting TRBD1. In DNA form, the CDR3 reads TGTGCCAGCAGCTTAATTCGGGACAGGGAGACAGATACGCAGTATTTT. This sequence encodes CASSLIRDRETDTQYF.